This T cell receptor (beta chain) was captured by sequencing in a study of PD-L1 blockade in urothelial cancer. Study-level information: Analysis of blood occurred 3 weeks (second dose) and 6 weeks after treatment start. Blood yielded a median of approximately 150,000 T cells per sample. Notes on the study in general: Tumor-associated TCR clones expanded more in blood at 3 weeks in patients with durable benefit.

In germline, CDR1 is SGHTA, CDR2 FQGTGA. V was trimmed by 0 bases and J by 3 bases, leaving 5 bases between them. This CDR3 is built from 13 residues. TCRdb's table, derived via immunoSEQ multiplex PCR, lists solely in-frame clones and lacks some. This table has 80,000 to 100,000 clones, 82% appearing once. All patients handed over anywhere from 1 to 8 samples, pretreatment and on-treatment. At least ten counts were recorded for this clone. Its antigen remains unknown. The receptor's source is a man in his 70s with urothelial cancer. The specimen was PBMCs, collected around atezolizumab (anti-PD-L1) treatment. The J gene is TRBJ1-1, the V gene TRBV7-3; D uncertain. The CDR3 DNA is TGTGCCAGCAGCTTAACCGGGGACACTGAAGCTTTCTTT. Amino acids: CASSLTGDTEAFF.